The 20 T cell receptor beta chains below all came from one sample that was sequenced in a study of T cells in localized non-small cell lung cancer. Sequenced by immunoSEQ multiplex PCR; TCRdb stores in-frame clones only, minus some. The sample yields roughly 2,800 clones, approximately 23% seen once. Sample: lung tumor tissue, taken before any cancer treatment. These receptors all stem from a male donor at least 60 years old with stage II lung adenocarcinoma.

J is TRBJ1-2 and V is TRBV11-3; tentative D call: TRBD1 (6 bases). The V end was cut by 5 bases, the J end by 0 bases, with 13 bases between. The CDR3 runs to 15 residues. Germline values: CDR1 SGHNT, CDR2 YENEEA. The CDR3 DNA reads as TGTGCCAGCAGCCTCGGGACACCTTCTAACTATGGCTACACCTTC. Protein product: CASSLGTPSNYGYTF.

This clone appeared a few times. The J gene is TRBJ2-7, the V gene TRBV4-1; D may be TRBD2 (6 bases). The CDR3 is made up of 15 amino acids. Germline-derived CDR1 and CDR2 are MGHRA and YSYEKL. Trimming stripped 1 base from V and 3 bases from J, with 13 bases between. CDR3 amino acids: CASSQGEASSYEQYF. The CDR3 region has the DNA TGCGCCAGCAGCCAAGGGGAGGCTAGTAGCTACGAGCAGTACTTC.

This clone was seen a few times. V and J are TRBV9 and TRBJ2-1; no definite D call. Germline V lookup: CDR1 SGDLS, CDR2 YYNGEE. Trimming took 5 bases from V and 0 from J, leaving 12 bases between them. This CDR3 spans 15 amino acids. CDR3 region: CASSGSAYSYNEQFF. The DNA of the CDR3 is TGTGCCAGCAGTGGTTCCGCCTACTCCTACAATGAGCAGTTCTTC.

There are a few counts of this clone. J is TRBJ1-5 and V is TRBV28, with D uncertain. The V gene's germline CDR1 is MDHEN and CDR2 SYDVKM. V lost 6 bases to trimming and J lost 7 bases, with 13 bases between them. The CDR3 runs to 13 residues. CDR3 bases: TGTGCCAGCAGGCCTCGACCTGGGCAGCCCCAGCATTTT. Translation gives CASRPRPGQPQHF.

The rearrangement joins TRBV19 to TRBJ2-3; 8 bases map to TRBD2. CDR3 size: 14 residues. The V segment lost 10 bases and the J segment 10 bases; nucleotides outside the gene matches: 16. Germline assignment: CDR1 LNHDA and CDR2 SQIVND (reference sequence). In DNA form, the CDR3 reads TGTGCCACCTCTCCCACCAAAGCGGGAGTGGCGCAGTATTTT. Its protein product is CATSPTKAGVAQYF. The full variable domain, its missing parts supplied by reference TRBV19 and TRBJ2-3, is DGGITQSPKYLFRKEGQNVTLSCEQNLNHDAMYWYRQDPGQGLRLIYYSQIVNDFQKGDIAEGYSVSREKKESFPLTVTSAQKNPTAFYLCATSPTKAGVAQYFGPGTRLTVL.

This clone came up a few times. CDR3 amino acids: CASSPTPGLAKDTQYF. DNA of the CDR3: TGTGCCAGCAGCCCGACACCGGGACTAGCGAAAGATACGCAGTATTTT. This chain links TRBV11-3 with TRBJ2-3; 10 nucleotides match TRBD2. The CDR3 length is 16 residues. V was pared by 5 bases and J by 5 bases, with 10 bases of the junction left unmatched. The germline V gene encodes CDR1 SGHNT and CDR2 YENEEA.

This clone has only a few counts. The genes are TRBV6-8 and TRBJ1-1, with 9 bases that match TRBD1. The CDR3 spans 13 residues. The germline V gene has CDR1 MNHGY and CDR2 SAAAGT. Trimming took 10 bases from V and 1 from J; bases not matched to a gene: 4. CDR3 DNA: TGTGCCATCAGGGGACAGGGGAACACTGAAGCTTTCTTT. Amino acids: CAIRGQGNTEAFF.

This chain uses TRBV30 with TRBJ2-5; no clear D. Trimming pared 3 bases from V and 5 bases from J, leaving 16 bases between. The length of the CDR3 is 14 residues. Looked up from germline, CDR1 is GTSNPN and CDR2 is SVGIG (reference sequence). As DNA, the CDR3 is TGTGCCTGGAGCCGGGTCCAAGTGGGGGAGACCCAGTACTTC. Translated, it gives CAWSRVQVGETQYF.

This clone ranks as large. The chain has TRBV15 and TRBJ2-7; possibly TRBD1 or TRBD2 for D (5 bases each). Germline loops: CDR1 LNHNV, CDR2 YYDKDF (reference sequence). V lost 3 bases and J lost 0, with 12 bases in between. The CDR3 runs 15 residues. CDR3 amino acids: CATSRGRDGSYEQYF. CDR3 DNA: TGTGCCACCAGCAGGGGCCGGGACGGCTCCTACGAGCAGTACTTC.

This clone showed up just a few times. The chain joins TRBV9 to TRBJ1-2; TRBD1 is a possible D gene (5 bases). Germline-derived CDR1 and CDR2 are SGDLS and YYNGEE. The CDR3 runs 13 residues. Trimming pared 3 bases from V and 7 bases from J, leaving 13 bases between. CDR3: CASSEETRGGYTF. CDR3 DNA: TGTGCCAGCAGCGAGGAGACAAGGGGTGGCTACACCTTC. The full variable domain, with the rest looked up from reference TRBV9 and TRBJ1-2, is DSGVTQTPKHLITATGQRVTLRCSPRSGDLSVYWYQQSLDQGLQFLIQYYNGEERAKGNILERFSAQQFPDLHSELNLSSLELGDSALYFCASSEETRGGYTFGSGTRLTVV.

This clone was counted a few times. This chain joins TRBV6-8 and TRBJ2-5; D might be TRBD1 (6 bases). This CDR3 region has 13 residues. Deletions cut 8 bases from V and 2 bases from J, with 12 bases between. Germline V gene sequence: CDR1 MNHGY, CDR2 SAAAGT. The CDR3 DNA reads TGTGCCAGCCGAAAACAGGGACAAGAGACCCAGTACTTC. As protein: CASRKQGQETQYF.

In this sample, this clone turned up once. The chain employs TRBV18 and TRBJ2-7; D possibly corresponds to TRBD1 (5 bases). The V gene lost 3 bases and the J gene lost 3 bases, with 15 bases spanning the gap. The CDR3 is 15 residues long. In germline, CDR1 is KGHSH, CDR2 LQKENI. CDR3 loop: CASSPLSTARYEQYF. In nucleotides, the CDR3 is TGTGCCAGCTCACCCCTTTCGACAGCCCGCTACGAGCAGTACTTC. Supplemented by reference TRBV18 and TRBJ2-7, the full variable domain reads NAGVMQNPRHLVRRRGQEARLRCSPMKGHSHVYWYRQLPEEGLKFMVYLQKENIIDESGMPKERFSAEFPKEGPSILRIQQVVRGDSAAYFCASSPLSTARYEQYFGPGTRLTVT.

The V call is TRBV5-1, the J call TRBJ2-2, with 9 bases that match TRBD2. The CDR3 is 18 residues long. V shed 0 bases, J shed 4 bases, and the junction held 10 bases outside the gene matches. CDR1 and CDR2 (germline): SGHRS, YFSETQ. This chain's CDR3 is CASSLERREGRGTGELFF. CDR3 nucleotides: TGCGCCAGCAGCTTGGAGCGGCGGGAGGGCCGGGGCACCGGGGAGCTGTTTTTT. Supplemented by reference TRBV5-1 and TRBJ2-2, the full variable domain reads KAGVTQTPRYLIKTRGQQVTLSCSPISGHRSVSWYQQTPGQGLQFLFEYFSETQRNKGNFPGRFSGRQFSNSRSEMNVSTLELGDSALYLCASSLERREGRGTGELFFGEGSRLTVL.

The genes are TRBV19 and TRBJ1-3; D not resolved. Germline-derived CDR1 and CDR2 are LNHDA and SQIVND (reference sequence). This CDR3 is built from 16 residues. With 3 bases removed from V and 3 bases from J, the gap between germline ends came to 15 bases. CDR3 amino acids: CASSIFGLGVGNTIYF. CDR3 DNA: TGTGCCAGTAGTATTTTCGGACTCGGGGTTGGAAACACCATATATTTT.

This clone is classed as large. The CDR3: CASSHTPGQKTHYEQYF. CDR3 DNA sequence: TGCGCCAGCAGTCATACCCCGGGACAGAAAACCCACTACGAGCAGTACTTC. The rearrangement links TRBV23-1 to TRBJ2-7; 7 bases agree with TRBD1. TRBV23-1 is identified as an open reading frame with a role that is uncertain. V shed 3 bases and J 3 bases; nucleotides not matched to a gene: 14. The CDR3 length is 17 residues.

This clone was seen more than once but under ten times. V and J are TRBV28 and TRBJ1-5; maybe TRBD1 (5 bases). Looked up from germline, CDR1 is MDHEN and CDR2 is SYDVKM. Trimming shortened V by 1 base and J by 0 bases, and 13 bases separated the two germline ends. The CDR3 is 17 amino acids. CDR3 coding DNA: TGTGCCAGCAGTTTATTTTTCGGGGGGTATAGCAATCAGCCCCAGCATTTT. Encoded protein: CASSLFFGGYSNQPQHF.

This clone was detected only a few times. The CDR3 region is CASSLIQGYDGYTF. The CDR3, as DNA: TGTGCCAGCAGCTTGATACAGGGGTATGATGGCTACACCTTC. V and J are TRBV11-3 and TRBJ1-2; 7 positions agree with TRBD1. With V trimmed by 3 bases and J by 6 bases, 7 bases remained unmatched. The germline CDR1 and CDR2 sequences are SGHNT and YENEEA. The CDR3 loop spans 14 amino acids.

The chain joins TRBV9 to TRBJ2-2, with 7 bases that match TRBD1. The ends lost 4 bases at V and 1 base at J; junction bases unmatched: 1. The CDR3 length is 14 residues. Looked up from germline, CDR1 is SGDLS and CDR2 is YYNGEE. The CDR3 loop reads CASSRTGNTGELFF. In nucleotides, the CDR3 is TGTGCCAGCAGCCGGACAGGGAACACCGGGGAGCTGTTTTTT.

The V and J genes are TRBV9 and TRBJ2-3; a weak D match, TRBD2 (5 bases). V gave up 0 bases and J gave up 3 bases, with 5 bases separating them. This CDR3 contains 13 residues. CDR1 and CDR2 from the germline V gene are SGDLS and YYNGEE. CDR3 DNA sequence: TGTGCCAGCAGCGTAGGCGGGACAGATACGCAGTATTTT. Translated: CASSVGGTDTQYF.

The table lists this clone with a few counts. The rearrangement uses TRBV14 and TRBJ2-1; 8 bases match TRBD2. The length of the CDR3 is 14 residues. Germline CDR1 reads SGHDN; CDR2 reads FVKESK. V trimming: 2 bases; J trimming: 6 bases; junction bases outside the gene matches: 3. The CDR3 DNA reads TGTGCCAGCAGCCAACTAGGGACTAGCAATGAGCAGTTCTTC. Its protein is CASSQLGTSNEQFF.